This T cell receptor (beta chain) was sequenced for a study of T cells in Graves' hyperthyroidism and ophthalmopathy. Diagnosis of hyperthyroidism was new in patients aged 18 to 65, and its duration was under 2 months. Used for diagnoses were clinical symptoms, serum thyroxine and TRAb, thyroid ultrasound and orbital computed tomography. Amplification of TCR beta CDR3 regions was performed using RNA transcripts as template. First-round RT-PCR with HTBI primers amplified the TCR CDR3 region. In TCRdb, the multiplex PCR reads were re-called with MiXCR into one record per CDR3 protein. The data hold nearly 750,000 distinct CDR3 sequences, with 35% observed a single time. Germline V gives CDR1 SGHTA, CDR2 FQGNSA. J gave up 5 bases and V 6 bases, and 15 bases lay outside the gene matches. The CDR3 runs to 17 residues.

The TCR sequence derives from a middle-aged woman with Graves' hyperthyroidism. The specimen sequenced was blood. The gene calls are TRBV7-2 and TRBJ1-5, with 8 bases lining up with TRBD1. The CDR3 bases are TGTGCCAGCAGTTTATCTATCCGGGACAGGAGTGATCAGCCCCAGCATTTT. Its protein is CASSLSIRDRSDQPQHF. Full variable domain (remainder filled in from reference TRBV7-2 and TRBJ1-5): GAGVSQSPSNKVTEKGKDVELRCDPISGHTALYWYRQSLGQGLEFLIYFQGNSAPDKSGLPSDRFSAERTGGSVSTLTIQRTQQEDSAVYLCASSLSIRDRSDQPQHFGDGTRLSIL.